One and the same sample provided the 29 T cell receptor beta chains below, sequenced in a study of T cell repertoires in cytomegalovirus infection. TCRdb re-derived calls from the reads in MiXCR, one entry per CDR3 protein. The sample has roughly 640,000 distinct CDR3 sequences; about 24% are singletons. What was sequenced was CD8+ T cells from PBMCs. Every receptor here comes from a human donor in good health (CMV status not recorded). Some clones in this sample may be carry-over from other donors' samples.

This clonotype was detected ten times or more. The rearrangement uses TRBV28 and TRBJ1-5; D is uncertain. This CDR3 is 11 amino acids long. In germline, CDR1 is MDHEN, CDR2 SYDVKM. Between the trimmed V and J ends, which lost 3 bases and 6 bases, there was a span of 3 bases. The CDR3 nucleotides read TGTGCCAGCAGTTTCAGTCAGCCCCAGCATTTT. Translating gives CASSFSQPQHF. The full variable domain, its missing parts supplied by reference TRBV28 and TRBJ1-5, is DVKVTQSSRYLVKRTGEKVFLECVQDMDHENMFWYRQDPGLGLRLIYFSYDVKMKEKGDIPEGYSVSREKKERFSLILESASTNQTSMYLCASSFSQPQHFGDGTRLSIL.

This clonotype was observed a handful of times. The rearrangement joins TRBV7-9 to TRBJ2-5; 9 bases are a match to TRBD1. The J segment lost 7 bases and the V segment lost 2 bases, leaving 8 bases of the junction unmatched. Germline CDR1 SEHNR, CDR2 FQNEAQ (reference sequence). The CDR3 extends over 15 amino acids. CDR3 sequence (DNA): TGTGCCAGCAGCTTAATGAGACAGGGGGAAGTGACCCAGTACTTC. Amino acids: CASSLMRQGEVTQYF.

Only a few counts were recorded for this clonotype. The chain joins TRBV19 to TRBJ1-1, with D uncertain. The germline gives CDR1 LNHDA, CDR2 SQIVND (reference sequence). This CDR3 is 15 amino acids long. The V and J ends lost 4 bases and 5 bases respectively, with 17 bases between them. CDR3 sequence (DNA): TGTGCCAGTAGTAAGACCGAGGAGGAGAGAACTGAAGCTTTCTTT. This translates into CASSKTEEERTEAFF.

The rearrangement joins TRBV3-1 to TRBJ2-7; possibly TRBD1 for D (6 bases). The CDR3 consists of 14 residues. The germline V gene encodes CDR1 LGHDT and CDR2 YNNKEL (reference sequence). Trimming cost V 3 bases and J 4 bases, with 13 bases left between them. The CDR3 DNA is TGTGCCAGCAGCCATCGACAGGAGCAGTACGAGCAGTACTTC. Translating it yields CASSHRQEQYEQYF.

The sample holds a few counts of this clonotype. The chain combines TRBV27 with TRBJ1-2; D possibly corresponds to TRBD1 (5 bases). The CDR3 extends over 15 amino acids. Germline V lookup: CDR1 MNHEY, CDR2 SMNVEV (reference sequence). V lost 5 bases, J lost 3 bases, and 16 bases lay in between. As DNA, the CDR3 is TGTGCCAGCAGTAAATACCGCGGGGCTTACTATGGCTACACCTTC. This sequence encodes CASSKYRGAYYGYTF.

The gene calls are TRBV5-1 and TRBJ1-4, with 8 positions matching TRBD1. Germline lookup yields CDR1 SGHRS and CDR2 YFSETQ. This CDR3 spans 15 amino acids. V shed 2 bases and J 6 bases; nucleotides not matched to a gene: 6. CDR3 in DNA: TGCGCCAGCAGCTTTACAGGGGGTCGGGATGAAAAACTGTTTTTT. Its translation: CASSFTGGRDEKLFF.

This clonotype turned up a few times. The rearrangement joins TRBV6-5 to TRBJ2-2; 7 nucleotides line up with TRBD1. Germline V gene data show CDR1 as MNHEY and CDR2 as SVGAGI. The CDR3 length is 15 residues. V dropped 6 bases and J dropped 4; count of bases not matched to a gene: 8. CDR3 residues: CASSPQGDGTGELFF. The CDR3 region has the DNA TGTGCCAGCAGCCCTCAGGGGGACGGCACCGGGGAGCTGTTTTTT.

This clonotype has a count of ten or more. The chain employs TRBV10-3 and TRBJ2-7; D gene uncertain. Germline V gene data show CDR1 as ENHRY and CDR2 as SYGVKD. This CDR3 spans 11 amino acids. The V and J ends lost 4 bases and 3 bases respectively, with 4 bases between them. The DNA of the CDR3 is TGTGCCATCAGTGCCAGCTACGAGCAGTACTTC. Its translation is CAISASYEQYF.

V and J are TRBV12-3 or TRBV12-4 and TRBJ2-7; D ambiguous. V lost 4 bases, J lost 4 bases, and 17 bases lay in between. There are 15 residues in the CDR3. For the CDR3, the DNA is TGTGCCAGCAGTTATATCGGATCCGGGTGGTACGAGCAGTACGTC. Protein product: CASSYIGSGWYEQYV.

The chain recombines TRBV2 with TRBJ1-2; D is uncertain. V was cut by 10 bases and J by 1 base, with 10 bases left in between. CDR1 is SNHLY, CDR2 FYNNEI, per germline. The CDR3 is 12 residues long. CDR3 DNA: TGTGCCACCCTGGGGAGTAACTATGGCTACACCTTC. Translated, it gives CATLGSNYGYTF.

The rearrangement uses TRBV2 and TRBJ2-5; no definite D call. Germline assignment: CDR1 SNHLY and CDR2 FYNNEI. Trimming cost V 6 bases and J 10 bases, with 18 bases left between them. The CDR3 runs to 13 residues. The CDR3 nucleotides read TGTGCCAGCAGCTTCCCCCCCACAGAAAACCAGTACTTC. It translates to CASSFPPTENQYF. Looking up the rest from reference TRBV2 and TRBJ2-5 gives the full variable domain: EPEVTQTPSHQVTQMGQEVILRCVPISNHLYFYWYRQILGQKVEFLVSFYNNEISEKSEIFDDQFSVERPDGSNFTLKIRSTKLEDSAMYFCASSFPPTENQYFGPGTRLLVL.

As to this clonotype: A much larger clone is a single base away; this may be a read error. V is TRBV11-2 and J is TRBJ2-6; D could derive from TRBD1 or TRBD2 (5 bases each). This CDR3 comprises 19 residues. The germline V gene has CDR1 SGHAT and CDR2 FQNNGV. The chain's CDR3 is CTSSLEGTALSSGANVLTF. CDR3 DNA sequence: TGTACCAGCAGCTTAGAAGGGACGGCTCTAAGCTCTGGGGCCAACGTCCTGACTTTC.

The genes are TRBV29-1 and TRBJ1-2, with D possibly TRBD1 on 5 matching bases. Germline assignment: CDR1 SQVTM and CDR2 ANQGSEA. The V end was cut by 8 bases, the J end by 5 bases, with 18 bases between. This CDR3 is built from 13 residues. The CDR3 is CSSWDGIVYGYTF. The CDR3 DNA follows: TGCAGCTCGTGGGACGGGATCGTTTATGGCTACACCTTC. Variable domain in full (rest from reference TRBV29-1 and TRBJ1-2): SAVISQKPSRDICQRGTSLTIQCQVDSQVTMMFWYRQQPGQSLTLIATANQGSEATYESGFVIDKFPISRPNLTFSTLTVSNMSPEDSSIYLCSSWDGIVYGYTFGSGTRLTVV.

This chain connects TRBV28 to TRBJ2-3; either TRBD1 or TRBD2 may fit D (5 bases each). The ends were cut back, 8 bases at V and 3 bases at J, with 9 bases in the middle. The CDR3 consists of 12 residues. Per the germline V gene, CDR1 is MDHEN and CDR2 is SYDVKM. CDR3 coding DNA: TGTGCCAGCTGGGGGATAACAGATACGCAGTATTTT. This translates into CASWGITDTQYF.

Details on this clonotype: The junction and the germline gene differ at one end; a read error may be behind it. The chain carries TRBV4-1 and TRBJ2-3, with D tentatively TRBD1 or TRBD2 (5 bases each). CDR1 and CDR2 (germline): MGHRA, YSYEKL. The CDR3 runs to 14 residues. CDR3 sequence reads: CACSQGPGADTQYF. The CDR3 DNA is TGCGCCTGCAGCCAGGGACCCGGCGCAGATACGCAGTATTTT.

This clonotype was recorded many times. The chain uses TRBV7-2 and TRBJ1-1; D is ambiguous. The CDR3 has 16 residues. The germline gives CDR1 SGHTA, CDR2 FQGNSA. V lost 7 bases to trimming and J lost 0 bases, with 18 bases between them. The DNA of the CDR3 is TGTGCCAGCATCCTAGGGCCGGCGGCCATGAACACTGAAGCTTTCTTT. Amino acid sequence: CASILGPAAMNTEAFF.

This clonotype was counted once. This chain uses TRBV29-1 with TRBJ2-3, with 11 bases lining up with TRBD1. The V gene end was trimmed by 1 base and the J gene end by 2 bases; junction bases not matched to a gene: 8. Per germline, CDR1 SQVTM and CDR2 ANQGSEA. This CDR3 has 17 amino acids. CDR3 amino acids: CSVEGTGTGGVTDTQYF. The CDR3 coding sequence is TGCAGCGTTGAAGGAACCGGGACAGGGGGGGTCACAGATACGCAGTATTTT.

This clonotype was observed a single time. The rearrangement joins TRBV7-6 to TRBJ1-6; perhaps TRBD1 as D (5 bases). The ends were cut back, 1 base at V and 9 bases at J, with 10 bases in the middle. Germline CDR1 is SGHVS and CDR2 is FNYEAQ. The CDR3 covers 14 residues. The CDR3: CASSLDRRSSPLHF. CDR3 DNA: TGTGCCAGCAGCTTAGACAGGAGGAGTTCACCCCTCCACTTT.

This clonotype was detected only a few times. The V gene is TRBV6-5, the J gene TRBJ2-1, with a possible D match to TRBD2 (5 bases). The germline V and J ends were trimmed by 4 bases and 6 bases, with 13 bases remaining between them. CDR3 length: 14 amino acids. CDR1 is MNHEY and CDR2 is SVGAGI in the germline V gene. The CDR3 spells CASSFPGSLNEQFF. In DNA, the CDR3 is TGTGCCAGCAGTTTTCCGGGGAGCCTCAATGAGCAGTTCTTC.

Notes on this clonotype: Being one base from a much bigger clone, this may be a read error. The V and J genes are TRBV7-2 and TRBJ2-3; 7 positions agree with TRBD2. V dropped 2 bases and J dropped 1; count of bases not matched to a gene: 9. The CDR3 extends over 17 amino acids. Germline CDR1 is SGHTA and CDR2 is FQGNSA. The CDR3 protein is CASSLRSGDLRTDTQYF. The CDR3 region has the DNA TGTGCCAGCAGCTTAAGGAGCGGGGACCTTCGCACAGATACGCAGTATTTT. Using reference TRBV7-2 and TRBJ2-3 for the parts outside the CDR3, the full variable domain is GAGVSQSPSNKVTEKGKDVELRCDPISGHTALYWYRQSLGQGLEFLIYFQGNSAPDKSGLPSDRFSAERTGGSVSTLTIQRTQQEDSAVYLCASSLRSGDLRTDTQYFGPGTRLTVL.

This clonotype was counted ten times or more. The V gene is TRBV6-1, the J gene TRBJ1-6, with D perhaps matching TRBD1 (6 bases). The CDR3 is 13 amino acids. Looked up from germline, CDR1 is MNHNS and CDR2 is SASEGT. Trimming stripped 7 bases from V and 7 bases from J, with 11 bases between. The CDR3 region has the DNA TGTGCCAGCAACGGACAGACCAATTCACCCCTCCACTTT. This encodes CASNGQTNSPLHF.

This clonotype was seen many times. This rearrangement joins TRBV28 to TRBJ1-5, with 7 bases fitting TRBD1. Germline CDR1 and CDR2: MDHEN and SYDVKM. Germline trimming cut 5 bases from V and 7 bases from J; bases unmatched to any gene: 8. CDR3 size: 14 residues. The CDR3 region is CASSTRGTRQPQHF. The CDR3 nucleotides read TGTGCCAGCAGTACCAGGGGGACGCGCCAGCCCCAGCATTTT.

This clonotype was detected ten times or more. This chain connects TRBV7-2 to TRBJ2-1; the match to TRBD2 covers 7 bases. Germline V CDR1 and CDR2: SGHTA, FQGNSA. This CDR3 spans 14 amino acids. V lost 2 bases and J lost 6; bases outside the gene matches: 4. CDR3 DNA: TGTGCCAGCAGCTTAAACTGGGGGGGCAATGAGCAGTTCTTC. Its protein product is CASSLNWGGNEQFF.

The chain links TRBV29-1 to TRBJ2-5; the D is unclear. Germline values: CDR1 SQVTM, CDR2 ANQGSEA. Trimming left V 1 base short and J 1 base short, with 19 bases between. This CDR3 spans 17 amino acids. The DNA of the CDR3 is TGCAGCGTTGAAGGCAAACCCTACTCCCTCGGCCAAGAGACCCAGTACTTC. Residues: CSVEGKPYSLGQETQYF.

The sample holds many counts of this clonotype. The gene calls are TRBV10-3 and TRBJ2-1; 7 bases align to TRBD2. CDR3 size: 16 residues. Germline V lookup: CDR1 ENHRY, CDR2 SYGVKD. The ends lost 1 base at V and 0 bases at J; junction bases unmatched: 3. CDR3 loop: CAISELLASSYNEQFF. The CDR3 nucleotides are TGTGCCATCAGTGAGTTACTAGCGAGCTCCTACAATGAGCAGTTCTTC.

This clonotype was seen repeatedly, ten times or more. The chain carries TRBV7-8 and TRBJ2-5, with TRBD1 matching over 9 bases. CDR1 is SGHVS and CDR2 is FQNEAQ in the germline V gene. V lost 3 bases, J lost 2 bases, and 10 bases stayed unmatched. The CDR3 covers 17 residues. As DNA, the CDR3 is TGTGCCAGCAGCTTCTATCTAATGGGACAGGGACAAGAGACCCAGTACTTC. Its translation is CASSFYLMGQGQETQYF.

This clonotype was seen more than once but under ten times. The V call is TRBV4-2, the J call TRBJ1-2; TRBD1 is a possible D gene (5 bases). V was pared by 2 bases and J by 6 bases, with 19 bases between. Germline V gives CDR1 LGHNA, CDR2 YNFKEQ. This CDR3 spans 16 amino acids. The CDR3 bases are TGTGCCAGCAGCCAAACAATGACAAGGGGAAGGGATGGCTACACCTTC. Its protein product is CASSQTMTRGRDGYTF.

The V gene is TRBV6-4, the J gene TRBJ1-1; TRBD1 might be the D (5 bases). Germline V CDR1 and CDR2: MRHNA, SNTAGT. CDR3 length: 14 amino acids. Trimming stripped 3 bases from V and 1 base from J, with 9 bases between. CDR3: CASSETASNTEAFF. DNA for the CDR3: TGTGCCAGCAGTGAGACAGCCTCGAACACTGAAGCTTTCTTT.

The V and J genes are TRBV10-3 and TRBJ2-2, with D perhaps matching TRBD1 or TRBD2 (5 bases each). The ends were cut back, 4 bases at V and 2 bases at J, with 17 bases in the middle. The length of the CDR3 is 17 residues. Germline V CDR1 and CDR2: ENHRY, SYGVKD. CDR3 sequence reads: CAISARAGATNTGELFF. The CDR3 coding sequence is TGTGCCATCAGTGCGAGGGCCGGGGCGACTAACACCGGGGAGCTGTTTTTT.